The present T cell receptor (beta chain) was sequenced within a study of PD-L1 blockade in urothelial cancer. Time point meaning: peripheral blood 6 weeks after treatment start. Repertoires were generated with immunoSEQ multiplex PCR, while TCRdb's copy carries only in-frame clones and drops some. Here the sample spans 48,000 or so clones, around 87% being singletons. The CDR3 covers 13 residues. Germline V CDR1 and CDR2: MDHEN, SYDVKM. V was clipped by 8 bases and J by 3 bases, with 10 bases between them. The clonotype originates from a man aged 60-69 years with urothelial cancer. The sequencing here drew on PBMCs, taken around atezolizumab (anti-PD-L1) treatment. The chain couples TRBV28 to TRBJ2-2, with D unclear. CDR3 sequence reads: CASLLFDTGELFF. The CDR3 nucleotides are TGTGCCAGCCTCCTTTTTGACACCGGGGAGCTGTTTTTT.